This entry lists 27 T cell receptor beta chains sequenced from one sample in a study of blood T cell repertoires in COVID-19. Repertoires were generated with immunoSEQ multiplex PCR, while TCRdb's copy carries only in-frame clones and drops some. The sample records 200,000 to 250,000 clones, roughly 85% being singletons. Sequenced: peripheral blood. The receptors stem from a man in his forties or fifties with COVID-19, enrolled during active disease.

The chain recombines TRBV6-6 with TRBJ2-4; tentative D call: TRBD1 (5 bases). V was trimmed by 5 bases and J by 6 bases, leaving 14 bases between them. CDR3 length equals 14 residues. Germline V gene lookup returns CDR1 MNHNY and CDR2 SVGAGI (reference sequence). The CDR3 bases are TGTGCCAGCAGTCCCCAGGGTTCGCGAAACATTCAGTACTTC. Protein sequence: CASSPQGSRNIQYF.

The V and J genes are TRBV2 and TRBJ1-1, with a tentative D call TRBD1 (5 bases). The length of the CDR3 is 12 residues. CDR1 SNHLY and CDR2 FYNNEI come from the germline V gene. Trimming removed 4 bases from V and 5 bases from J, with 8 bases in between. In DNA form, the CDR3 reads TGTGCCAGCAGTGGTGGGGGGACTGAAGCTTTCTTT. It specifies CASSGGGTEAFF.

This clone was observed a single time. The rearrangement uses TRBV11-2 and TRBJ2-7; D is possibly TRBD1 (6 bases). Germline V gene data show CDR1 as SGHAT and CDR2 as FQNNGV. This CDR3 is built from 14 residues. V gave up 7 bases and J gave up 2 bases, with 15 bases separating them. The CDR3 spells CASTTGFLTYEQYF. The CDR3 DNA follows: TGTGCCAGCACCACAGGGTTCCTCACCTACGAGCAGTACTTC.

The V gene is TRBV5-1, the J gene TRBJ2-5; TRBD1 matches at 7 bases. V lost 4 bases and J lost 2; bases outside the gene matches: 5. Germline CDR1 SGHRS, CDR2 YFSETQ. The CDR3 spans 14 residues. The CDR3 loop reads CASSVGTVQETQYF. The DNA of the CDR3 is TGCGCCAGCAGCGTAGGGACAGTTCAAGAGACCCAGTACTTC.

V usage is TRBV19 and J usage is TRBJ2-2; D remains ambiguous. This CDR3 is 13 amino acids long. Germline V gene data show CDR1 as LNHDA and CDR2 as SQIVND (reference sequence). Trimming pared 3 bases from V and 4 bases from J, leaving 6 bases between. The CDR3 DNA is TGTGCCAGTAGTATTATGAGCACCGGGGAGCTGTTTTTT. Protein product: CASSIMSTGELFF.

The rearrangement links TRBV25-1 to TRBJ2-1; 10 bases are a match to TRBD2. The CDR3 spans 15 residues. CDR1 is MGHDK and CDR2 is SYGVNS in the germline V gene. Trimming cost V 8 bases and J 4 bases; bases outside gene matches: 8. CDR3: CASWNSGGLYNEQFF. The DNA for the CDR3 is TGTGCCAGCTGGAATAGCGGGGGGCTTTACAATGAGCAGTTCTTC.

This clone was observed a single time. The rearrangement joins TRBV10-3 to TRBJ2-1, with 8 bases matching TRBD2. Germline V gene lookup returns CDR1 ENHRY and CDR2 SYGVKD. After removal of 3 bases from V and 1 base from J, the junction contained 8 bases not matched to a gene. There are 17 residues in the CDR3. CDR3 in DNA: TGTGCCATCAGTGACCCTAGCGGGTTGGGGTCCTACAATGAGCAGTTCTTC. Translating gives CAISDPSGLGSYNEQFF.

V is TRBV19 and J is TRBJ2-5, with 14 positions matching TRBD2. Germline loops: CDR1 LNHDA, CDR2 SQIVND (reference sequence). V gave up 2 bases and J gave up 4 bases; unmatched junction bases: 15. This CDR3 has 20 residues. The CDR3 nucleotides read TGTGCCAGTAGTATAAACCCAGGACTAGCGGGGGGCCCAGGCAGAGAGACCCAGTACTTC. It encodes CASSINPGLAGGPGRETQYF.

This chain connects TRBV20-1 to TRBJ1-2, with D possibly matching TRBD1 (5 bases). CDR1 is DFQATT, CDR2 SNEGSKA, per germline (reference sequence). The CDR3 consists of 10 residues. Trimming stripped 6 bases from V and 7 bases from J, with 9 bases between. CDR3 coding DNA: TGCAGTGCAGGACACCTTGGCTACACCTTC. Translation: CSAGHLGYTF.

The V call is TRBV28, the J call TRBJ1-6; the match to TRBD1 covers 9 bases. J gave up 8 bases and V 6 bases, and 8 bases lay outside the gene matches. CDR1 and CDR2 from the germline V gene are MDHEN and SYDVKM. CDR3 length: 15 amino acids. CDR3 DNA sequence: TGTGCCAGCAGGGCGCCGGGACAGGGTTATTCACCCCTCCACTTT. Translating gives CASRAPGQGYSPLHF.

The rearrangement joins TRBV4-2 to TRBJ2-2; 9 bases agree with TRBD1. CDR3 length equals 17 residues. V dropped 0 bases and J dropped 5; count of bases not matched to a gene: 7. Per the germline V gene, CDR1 is LGHNA and CDR2 is YNFKEQ. CDR3 sequence: CASSQDGVGQGTGELFF. Here the CDR3 DNA reads TGTGCCAGCAGCCAAGACGGGGTGGGACAGGGAACCGGGGAGCTGTTTTTT.

V is TRBV7-2 and J is TRBJ2-1; the D gene is possibly TRBD2 (5 bases). The CDR3 totals 14 residues. Trimming removed 5 bases at V and 7 bases at J, with 15 bases between. Germline assignment: CDR1 SGHTA and CDR2 FQGNSA. The CDR3, as DNA: TGTGCCAGCAGCGCCACGCCCTGGGAGAATGAGCAGTTCTTC. Translated: CASSATPWENEQFF.

J is TRBJ1-2 and V is TRBV6-5; D perhaps matches TRBD1 (6 bases). The V gene's germline CDR1 is MNHEY and CDR2 SVGAGI. This CDR3 region has 13 residues. V was pared by 6 bases and J by 7 bases, with 15 bases between. For the CDR3, the DNA is TGTGCCAGCAGAGCGGACAGCGGCGTTGGCTACACCTTC. The encoded protein is CASRADSGVGYTF.

This chain's CDR3 is CASSSGTAGTEAFF. CDR3 sequence (DNA): TGTGCCAGCAGCTCTGGGACAGCGGGCACTGAAGCTTTCTTT. The chain carries TRBV7-6 and TRBJ1-1, with 7 bases identical to TRBD1. Germline trimming cut 4 bases from V and 4 bases from J; bases unmatched to any gene: 6. The CDR3 is 14 residues long. Germline lookup yields CDR1 SGHVS and CDR2 FNYEAQ.

The chain has TRBV11-2 and TRBJ2-1, with 10 bases matching TRBD1. V lost 3 bases, J lost 14 bases, and 1 base stayed unmatched. The CDR3 is 11 residues long. From germline, CDR1 is SGHAT and CDR2 FQNNGV. The CDR3 sequence: CASSFGTGEFF. CDR3 coding DNA: TGTGCCAGCAGCTTTGGGACAGGGGAGTTCTTC.

This chain connects TRBV18 to TRBJ2-5; 9 positions match TRBD2. V dropped 3 bases and J dropped 3; count of bases not matched to a gene: 8. Germline V gene sequence: CDR1 KGHSH, CDR2 LQKENI. The CDR3 length is 16 residues. DNA of the CDR3: TGTGCCAGCTCACCCAAAGTCCTAGCGGGGAAAGAGACCCAGTACTTC. It specifies CASSPKVLAGKETQYF.

The genes are TRBV5-4 and TRBJ2-1; perhaps TRBD2 as D (7 bases). CDR3 length: 15 amino acids. Germline V gene sequence: CDR1 SGHNT, CDR2 YYREEE (reference sequence). Deletions cut 2 bases from V and 4 bases from J, with 13 bases between. The CDR3 sequence: CASSFRGARYNEQFF. CDR3 in DNA: TGTGCCAGCAGCTTTCGGGGGGCCCGATACAATGAGCAGTTCTTC.

J is TRBJ1-1 and V is TRBV12-3 or TRBV12-4, with D unresolved. The V end lost 8 bases, the J end lost 4 bases, and 14 bases lay between the germline ends. The CDR3 length is 13 residues. The CDR3 is CASGLFGVTEAFF. The CDR3 DNA follows: TGTGCCAGCGGCCTCTTCGGGGTCACTGAAGCTTTCTTT.

V usage is TRBV11-2 and J usage is TRBJ1-1; D is perhaps TRBD1 (5 bases). The V gene's germline CDR1 is SGHAT and CDR2 FQNNGV. Trimming took 4 bases from V and 1 from J, leaving 16 bases between them. The length of the CDR3 is 16 residues. The CDR3 DNA sequence: TGTGCCAGCAGCTCCCAGAGGGCCGGGGGGAACACTGAAGCTTTCTTT. Translating gives CASSSQRAGGNTEAFF.

This sequence joins TRBV2 and TRBJ2-1, with unresolved D. Germline V gene lookup returns CDR1 SNHLY and CDR2 FYNNEI. The V end was cut by 3 bases, the J end by 4 bases, with 13 bases between. The CDR3 totals 15 residues. The CDR3 sequence: CASSELSQLYNEQFF. The CDR3 coding sequence is TGTGCCAGCAGTGAGTTGTCACAGCTATACAATGAGCAGTTCTTC. The variable domain in full, with the rest retrieved from reference TRBV2 and TRBJ2-1, is EPEVTQTPSHQVTQMGQEVILRCVPISNHLYFYWYRQILGQKVEFLVSFYNNEISEKSEIFDDQFSVERPDGSNFTLKIRSTKLEDSAMYFCASSELSQLYNEQFFGPGTRLTVL.

This rearrangement joins TRBV18 to TRBJ2-7; D possibly corresponds to TRBD2 (6 bases). The CDR3 has 14 residues. Germline CDR1 and CDR2: KGHSH and LQKENI. V lost 1 base and J 3 bases, leaving 10 bases between the germline ends. CDR3 bases: TGTGCCAGCTCACCACTCGGGGAGGACTACGAGCAGTACTTC. Encoded protein: CASSPLGEDYEQYF.

The chain employs TRBV25-1 and TRBJ1-6; D is possibly TRBD1 (5 bases). The CDR3 runs 15 residues. V dropped 3 bases and J dropped 4 bases, with 10 bases sitting between them. The germline CDR1 and CDR2 sequences are MGHDK and SYGVNS. CDR3 DNA: TGTGCCAGCAGTGACGCGACAGCTTATAATTCACCCCTCCACTTT. Protein sequence: CASSDATAYNSPLHF.

The chain employs TRBV18 and TRBJ2-3; 9 bases fit TRBD2. The CDR3 length is 16 residues. Germline lookup yields CDR1 KGHSH and CDR2 LQKENI. The trim removed 1 base at V and 3 bases at J, leaving 5 bases unmatched. Here the CDR3 DNA reads TGTGCCAGCTCACCACAGGGACTAGCACGAACAGATACGCAGTATTTT. Protein sequence: CASSPQGLARTDTQYF.

This clone has only a few counts. V and J are TRBV5-1 and TRBJ2-7; 10 nucleotides agree with TRBD1. The V and J ends lost 2 bases and 5 bases, in that order; junction bases with no gene match: 4. From germline, CDR1 is SGHRS and CDR2 YFSETQ. This CDR3 is 14 amino acids long. The chain's CDR3 is CASSFPGTGDEQYF. CDR3 nucleotides: TGCGCCAGCAGCTTCCCCGGGACAGGGGACGAGCAGTACTTC.

The rearrangement links TRBV7-3 to TRBJ2-1; 11 bases align to TRBD2. This CDR3 spans 15 amino acids. Losses at the gene ends were 5 bases for V and 4 bases for J; bases not matched to a gene: 4. From germline, CDR1 is SGHTA and CDR2 FQGTGA. As DNA, the CDR3 is TGTGCCAGCAGCCGACTAGCGGGGAGGTACAATGAGCAGTTCTTC. Amino acid sequence: CASSRLAGRYNEQFF.

This clone was found many times. The chain joins TRBV4-1 to TRBJ2-3; TRBD2 might be the D (6 bases). V was pared by 0 bases and J by 2 bases, with 12 bases between. The CDR3 contains 16 residues. In germline, CDR1 is MGHRA, CDR2 YSYEKL. The CDR3 DNA follows: TGCGCCAGCAGCCAAGAAGGGAGGCAGACCACAGATACGCAGTATTTT. Amino acids: CASSQEGRQTTDTQYF.

The CDR3 region has the DNA TGTGCCAGCAGAACTTCAAGCGGGCAATCCTACGAGCAGTACTTC. It codes for CASRTSSGQSYEQYF. The rearrangement links TRBV2 to TRBJ2-7, with TRBD2 as a possible D gene (6 bases). CDR1 and CDR2 (germline): SNHLY, FYNNEI. The CDR3 contains 15 residues. V lost 6 bases and J 1 base, leaving 16 bases between the germline ends.